These T cell receptor beta chains were read from a single sample in a study of PD-L1 blockade in urothelial cancer. Using immunoSEQ multiplex PCR, the repertoire was profiled, and TCRdb retains in-frame clones only, with some absent. Among about 52,000 clones, roughly four fifths were seen once, and the ten largest hold approximately 3.8%. The sequenced sample was PBMCs, obtained around atezolizumab (anti-PD-L1) treatment. The receptor source for this set is a man in his 70s with urothelial cancer. CDR3s include the opening cysteine and the closing phenylalanine or tryptophan. The size field is filled for only some rows; it gives once, few, many or a size class.

j_call,clone_size,v_call,cdr3_aa
TRBJ2-2,many,TRBV11-3,CASSSTGELFF
TRBJ2-1,.,TRBV5-6,CASSLGLAGGHFYNEQFF
TRBJ1-2,.,TRBV13,CASSLRQGLNYGYTF
TRBJ2-7,few,TRBV29-1,CSARTVSSYEQYF
TRBJ2-1,.,TRBV18,CASSPPSGLAYNEQFF
TRBJ2-3,few,TRBV7-3,CASSLDTSGALRTQYF
TRBJ1-1,.,TRBV5-4,CASTIGLGRDTEAFF
TRBJ1-1,few,TRBV5-1,CASSLQYMNTEAFF
TRBJ1-1,few,TRBV11-2,CASSSRGDGMNTEAFF
TRBJ1-4,.,TRBV19,CASTRPGAPNEKLFF
TRBJ2-1,.,TRBV27,CASSPNYNEQFF
TRBJ1-5,.,TRBV12-5,CASAQDRFNQPQHF
TRBJ1-5,.,TRBV5-4,CASSLGGGNQPQHF
TRBJ2-3,.,TRBV5-1,CASNSGFGQGGTDTQYF
TRBJ2-1,once,TRBV5-1,CASSVPTSGPYNEQFF
TRBJ2-7,.,TRBV29-1,CSVDDRLEQYF
TRBJ1-2,.,TRBV6-5,CASSYSVSGGNYGYTF
TRBJ1-1,.,TRBV28,CASSPIDRWNTEAFF
TRBJ2-7,.,TRBV28,CASSLSGQGVYEQYF
TRBJ1-6,.,TRBV9,CASSALGPQNSPLHF
TRBJ2-1,.,TRBV5-1,CASSLGGTTYNEQFF
TRBJ1-1,.,TRBV11-2,CASGKLKASEAFF
TRBJ1-6,.,TRBV27,CASSLASNSPLHF
TRBJ2-7,.,TRBV6-5,CASRRGGSYEQYF
TRBJ2-1,medium-sized,TRBV11-3,CASSLKGGRDNEQFF
TRBJ1-1,.,TRBV6-1,CASSVAVGTEAFF
TRBJ2-1,.,TRBV11-2,CASSSTSGGGNEQFF
TRBJ2-1,once,TRBV19,CASSTLRTTSYNEQFF
TRBJ2-3,.,TRBV4-3,CASSQDGASSGGVTDTQYF
TRBJ2-7,.,TRBV19,CASSTGPVVRNEQYF
TRBJ1-2,.,TRBV28,CASSSIRSKTF
TRBJ1-5,.,TRBV5-6,CASSLAVGGQGNQPQHF
TRBJ1-6,.,TRBV18,CASSDDSVNSPLHF
TRBJ2-7,.,TRBV7-2,CASSRTRGNEQYF
TRBJ2-1,.,TRBV4-1,CASSQDRAGGSYNEQFF
TRBJ2-5,.,TRBV15,CATSKAGGNFQETQYF
TRBJ2-1,few,TRBV10-3,CAISTPGLAGLDEQFF